The clone carrying this T cell receptor (beta chain) was recorded once. Its antigen is unidentified. CD4+ cells underwent separation, giving CD45RA+ naive and CD45RA-negative memory subsets. The data derive from a study of shared clonotypes between healthy human individuals. Germline V gene data show CDR1 as SGHRS and CDR2 as YFSETQ. V gave up 0 bases and J gave up 4 bases, with 13 bases separating them. This CDR3 comprises 15 residues. Some clones are missing from TCRdb's copy, which holds only in-frame ones; the method was immunoSEQ multiplex PCR. The profile shows roughly 1,000,000 clones, 75% to 80% of them singletons. Findings and caveats of the study: Naive subsets usually exceeded memory subsets in estimated richness.

The V gene is TRBV5-1, the J gene TRBJ1-1; TRBD1 might be the D (5 bases). Sequencing was carried out using memory CD4+ T cells from PBMCs. Subset indicated: CD45RA-negative fraction. The clonotype comes from a man aged 18 to 35 in good health. Some clones in this sample may be carry-over from other donors' samples. CDR3 nucleotides: TGCGCCAGCAGCTTGGGGGGGAGGACCAGCACTGAAGCTTTCTTT. It translates to CASSLGGRTSTEAFF.